Shown below are 13 T cell receptor beta chains from a single sample sequenced in a study of T cells in Graves' hyperthyroidism and ophthalmopathy. Using RNA transcripts as the source, TCR beta CDR3 regions were amplified. HTBI primers were used for first-round RT-PCR of the TCR CDR3. TCRdb re-analysed the multiplex PCR reads in MiXCR, keeping a single row per CDR3 protein. The data show a few hundred thousand distinct CDR3 sequences, 35% to 55% seen once. Sequencing was carried out using peripheral blood or thyroid tissue (not recorded which). All receptors derive from an adult woman with Graves' disease, either hyperthyroidism or ophthalmopathy (not recorded which).

The V gene is TRBV7-8, the J gene TRBJ2-2; D is undetermined. Germline V gives CDR1 SGHVS, CDR2 FQNEAQ. With 10 bases removed from V and 13 bases from J, the gap between germline ends came to 7 bases. The CDR3 contains 8 residues. The CDR3 region is CATERLFF. The CDR3 DNA reads as TGTGCCACTGAGCGGCTGTTTTTT.

This rearrangement joins TRBV7-2 to TRBJ2-5; 11 bases align to TRBD2. Germline CDR1 and CDR2: SGHTA and FQGNSA. The junction had 22 bases not matched to a gene; V was cut back by 5 bases and J by 5 bases. The CDR3 is 20 residues long. The CDR3 sequence: CASSPPRTSGYNAGGETQYF. DNA for the CDR3: TGTGCCAGCAGCCCGCCCCGGACTAGCGGGTATAATGCCGGGGGGGAGACCCAGTACTTC.

The chain employs TRBV10-3 and TRBJ1-2; TRBD1 matches at 7 bases. Germline assignment: CDR1 ENHRY and CDR2 SYGVKD. CDR3 length: 14 residues. V dropped 9 bases and J dropped 3; count of bases not matched to a gene: 10. The CDR3 nucleotides are TGTGCCATTGCCAACAGGGGATCGGACTATGGCTACACCTTC. Protein product: CAIANRGSDYGYTF.

The chain couples TRBV29-1 to TRBJ2-7; 7 bases are shared with TRBD2. V shed 5 bases and J 3 bases; nucleotides not matched to a gene: 10. From germline, CDR1 is SQVTM and CDR2 ANQGSEA. The CDR3 totals 14 residues. CDR3 coding DNA: TGCAGCGTTCAGGCGCGGGAGTTTCGCTACGAGCAGTACTTC. Translated, it gives CSVQAREFRYEQYF.

The chain uses TRBV15 and TRBJ1-2; D unclear. CDR3 length equals 14 residues. Per the germline V gene, CDR1 is LNHNV and CDR2 is YYDKDF (reference sequence). Trimming stripped 3 bases from V and 5 bases from J, with 13 bases between. Here the CDR3 DNA reads TGTGCCACCAGCAGTCCGGGAGAAGATTATGGCTACACCTTC. Translating it yields CATSSPGEDYGYTF.

V usage is TRBV12-3 or TRBV12-4 and J usage is TRBJ1-1; D gene uncertain. The CDR3 is made up of 15 amino acids. Trimming removed 2 bases at V and 1 base at J, with 11 bases between. The CDR3: CASSLFGVPNTEAFF. CDR3 in DNA: TGTGCCAGCAGTTTATTTGGGGTACCGAACACTGAAGCTTTCTTT.

This clonotype was counted ten times or more. The chain uses TRBV7-2 and TRBJ2-7; no firm D call. CDR1 and CDR2 from the germline V gene are SGHTA and FQGNSA. V lost 4 bases to trimming and J lost 0 bases, with 10 bases between them. This CDR3 region has 14 residues. The CDR3 DNA is TGTGCCAGCAGCTCTCGGGCCAGCTCCTACGAGCAGTACTTC. Translating gives CASSSRASSYEQYF.

As for this clonotype: As the CDR3 is not closed by the conserved phenylalanine or tryptophan, this likely results from a read error. The limits of the CDR3 on the DNA are not certain, so only TCRdb's listed CDR3 is given. The V and J genes are TRBV20-1 and TRBJ2-7. CDR1 is DFQATT and CDR2 is SNEGSKA in the germline V gene (reference sequence). With termini counted, the CDR3 has 10 amino acids. The CDR3 here is CSARDRTQNT.

The V call is TRBV12-3 or TRBV12-4, the J call TRBJ2-2; maybe TRBD1 (5 bases). The CDR3 is 18 amino acids. V was cut by 5 bases and J by 1 base, with 20 bases left in between. The CDR3 DNA reads as TGTGCCAGCAGTGAAGATCAGGGCAGGTGGCAGAACACCGGGGAGCTGTTTTTT. This sequence encodes CASSEDQGRWQNTGELFF.

The table lists this clonotype with many counts. This chain connects TRBV2 to TRBJ2-7, with 7 nucleotides matching TRBD1. V was pared by 5 bases and J by 3 bases, with 4 bases of the junction left unmatched. Germline values: CDR1 SNHLY, CDR2 FYNNEI. There are 13 residues in the CDR3. The CDR3 DNA sequence: TGTGCCAGCAGTAGGACAGGCTACTACGAGCAGTACTTC. Translating gives CASSRTGYYEQYF.

V usage is TRBV2 and J usage is TRBJ1-3; D is uncertain. The CDR3 is 16 residues long. With 4 bases removed from V and 0 bases from J, the gap between germline ends came to 13 bases. CDR1 SNHLY and CDR2 FYNNEI come from the germline V gene. Here the CDR3 reads CASSVPRLSSGNTIYF. CDR3 bases: TGTGCCAGCAGTGTCCCCCGATTGAGCTCTGGAAACACCATATATTTT. The whole variable domain, remainder taken from reference TRBV2 and TRBJ1-3, is EPEVTQTPSHQVTQMGQEVILRCVPISNHLYFYWYRQILGQKVEFLVSFYNNEISEKSEIFDDQFSVERPDGSNFTLKIRSTKLEDSAMYFCASSVPRLSSGNTIYFGEGSWLTVV.

This chain connects TRBV20-1 to TRBJ1-1; D is ambiguous. CDR1 DFQATT and CDR2 SNEGSKA come from the germline V gene (reference sequence). This CDR3 contains 13 residues. Trimming shortened V by 3 bases and J by 0 bases, and 8 bases separated the two germline ends. CDR3 amino acids: CSASGVLNTEAFF. CDR3 bases: TGCAGTGCTAGCGGCGTTCTGAACACTGAAGCTTTCTTT.

This clonotype appeared many times. The chain combines TRBV5-1 with TRBJ2-2; D unresolved. Germline CDR1 and CDR2: SGHRS and YFSETQ. The CDR3 is made up of 18 amino acids. V gave up 1 base and J gave up 1 base, with 17 bases separating them. The CDR3 sequence: CASSLFQVQALNTGELFF. The CDR3 nucleotides are TGCGCCAGCAGCTTGTTCCAGGTCCAGGCCTTGAACACCGGGGAGCTGTTTTTT.